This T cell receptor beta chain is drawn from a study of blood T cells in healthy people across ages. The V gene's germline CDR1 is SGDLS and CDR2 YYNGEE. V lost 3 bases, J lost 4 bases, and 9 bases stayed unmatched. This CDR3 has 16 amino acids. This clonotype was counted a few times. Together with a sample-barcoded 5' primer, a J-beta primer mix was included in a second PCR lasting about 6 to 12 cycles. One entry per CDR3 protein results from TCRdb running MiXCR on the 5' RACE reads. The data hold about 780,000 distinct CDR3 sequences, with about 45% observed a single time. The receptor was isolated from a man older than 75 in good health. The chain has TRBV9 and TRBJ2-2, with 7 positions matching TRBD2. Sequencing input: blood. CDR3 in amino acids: CASSGIAGPGTGELFF. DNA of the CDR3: TGTGCCAGCAGCGGAATAGCGGGCCCGGGCACCGGGGAGCTGTTTTTT.